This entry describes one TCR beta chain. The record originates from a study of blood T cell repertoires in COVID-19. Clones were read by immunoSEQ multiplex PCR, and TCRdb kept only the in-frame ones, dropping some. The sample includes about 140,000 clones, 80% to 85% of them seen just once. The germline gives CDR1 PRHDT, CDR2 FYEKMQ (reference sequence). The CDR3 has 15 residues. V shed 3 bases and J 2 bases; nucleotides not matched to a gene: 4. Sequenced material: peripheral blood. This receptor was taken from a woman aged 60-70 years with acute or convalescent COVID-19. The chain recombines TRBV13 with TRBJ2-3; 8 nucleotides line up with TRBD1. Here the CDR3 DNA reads TGTGCCAGCAGCTTCCGGGACAGGATCACAGATACGCAGTATTTT. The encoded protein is CASSFRDRITDTQYF.